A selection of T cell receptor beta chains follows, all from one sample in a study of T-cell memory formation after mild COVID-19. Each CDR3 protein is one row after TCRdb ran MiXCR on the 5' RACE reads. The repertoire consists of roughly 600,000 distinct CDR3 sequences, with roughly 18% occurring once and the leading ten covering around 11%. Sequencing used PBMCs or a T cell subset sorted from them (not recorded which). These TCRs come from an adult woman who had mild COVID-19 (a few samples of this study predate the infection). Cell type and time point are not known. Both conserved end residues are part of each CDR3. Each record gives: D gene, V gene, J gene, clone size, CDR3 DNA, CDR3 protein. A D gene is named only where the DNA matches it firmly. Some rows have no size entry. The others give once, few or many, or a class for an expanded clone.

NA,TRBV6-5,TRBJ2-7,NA,TGTGCCAGCAGTTACTCGAGGAGAAGGGGGGCCTACGAGCAGTACTTC,CASSYSRRRGAYEQYF
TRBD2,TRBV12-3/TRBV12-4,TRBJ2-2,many,TGTGCCAGCAGTCAACTAGCGGGTGCCACCGGGGAGCTGTTTTTT,CASSQLAGATGELFF
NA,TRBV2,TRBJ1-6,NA,TGTGCCAGCACTACGACAGAGCGGTCACCCCTCCACTTT,CASTTTERSPLHF
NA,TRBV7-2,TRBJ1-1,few,TGTGCCAGCAACTTTGGGGGGGTAGTCGGAGCTTTCTTT,CASNFGGVVGAFF
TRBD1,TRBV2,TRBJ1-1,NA,TGTGCCAGGAGACAGGGTGGCACTGAAGCTTTCTTT,CARRQGGTEAFF
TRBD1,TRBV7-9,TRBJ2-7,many,TGTGCCAGCAGCAAGGGACAGGGGCTTACCTACGAGCAGTACTTC,CASSKGQGLTYEQYF
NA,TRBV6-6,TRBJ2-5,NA,TGTGCCAGCAGACCCCAGGAGCAAGAGACCCAGTACTTC,CASRPQEQETQYF
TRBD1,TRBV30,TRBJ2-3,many,TGTGCCTGGAGTGTAGCAGCGTCAGGGACAGCCACAGATACGCAGTATTTT,CAWSVAASGTATDTQYF
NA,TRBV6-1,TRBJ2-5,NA,TGTGCCAGCAGTGAAGGGGCCGTACTAAGGGAGACCCAGTACTTC,CASSEGAVLRETQYF
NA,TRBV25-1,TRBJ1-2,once,TGTGCCAGCAGTGTAGCAGGATACTATGGCTACACCTTC,CASSVAGYYGYTF
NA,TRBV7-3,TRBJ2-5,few,TGTGCCAGCAGCTTGACAGTCCCGGGAACCCAGTACTTC,CASSLTVPGTQYF
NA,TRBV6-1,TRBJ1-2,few,TGTGCCAGCAGTGGACGACAGTCAAAGAACTATGGCTACACCTTC,CASSGRQSKNYGYTF
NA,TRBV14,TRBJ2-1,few,TGTGCCACTGGGGGCCTGGGTGAGCAGTTCTTC,CATGGLGEQFF
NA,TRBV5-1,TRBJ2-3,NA,TGCGCCAGCAGCCCGGGCGGGGTTAGCCCCAGCCATACGCAGTATTTT,CASSPGGVSPSHTQYF
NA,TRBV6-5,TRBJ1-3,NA,TGTGCCAGCAGTTACTCGTCGGTCAGAGACTCTGGAAACACCATATATTTT,CASSYSSVRDSGNTIYF
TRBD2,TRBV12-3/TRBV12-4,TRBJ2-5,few,TGTGCCAGCAAGACGCGGGAGGCGATAGACGAGACCCAGTACTTC,CASKTREAIDETQYF
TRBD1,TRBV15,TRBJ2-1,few,TGTGCCACCAAGTCAAGACAGGGCGGCAATGAGCAGTTCTTC,CATKSRQGGNEQFF
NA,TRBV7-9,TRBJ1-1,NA,TGTGCCAGCAACTTGGACGGAAACACTGAAGCTTTCTTT,CASNLDGNTEAFF
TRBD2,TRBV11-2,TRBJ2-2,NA,TGTGCCAGCAGCTTAGGCGGTATGGCTAGCGGGACCGGGGAGCTGTTTTTT,CASSLGGMASGTGELFF
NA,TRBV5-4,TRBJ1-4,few,TGTGCCAGCAGCCCGGGGGCAGGAACTAATGAAAAACTGTTTTTT,CASSPGAGTNEKLFF
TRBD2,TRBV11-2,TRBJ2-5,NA,TGTGCCAGCAGCTTGGGGGTAGCGGGAGGGCCGAGAGAGACCCAGTACTTC,CASSLGVAGGPRETQYF
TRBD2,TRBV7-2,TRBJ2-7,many,TGTGCCAGCAGCTTAAGGGGACTATCCTCCTACGAGCAGTACTTC,CASSLRGLSSYEQYF
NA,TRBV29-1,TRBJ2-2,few,TGCAGCGTCCGAGCGAACCGCCAGGGGAACACCGGGGAGCTGTTTTTT,CSVRANRQGNTGELFF
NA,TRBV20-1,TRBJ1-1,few,TGCAGTGCTCCCGTTGGTGGAGGAGGGACTGAAGCTTTCTTT,CSAPVGGGGTEAFF
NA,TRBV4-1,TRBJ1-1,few,TGCGCCAGCAGCCAAGACAGGGATCGGGGGGTCACTGAAGCTTTCTTT,CASSQDRDRGVTEAFF
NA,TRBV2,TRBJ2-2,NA,TGTGCCAGCAGTGACCTATGGGTCGACAGCCCCACCGGGGAGCTGTTTTTT,CASSDLWVDSPTGELFF
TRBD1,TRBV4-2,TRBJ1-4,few,TGTGCCAGCAGCCAAGTCCCACAGGGGGACGAAAAACTGTTTTTT,CASSQVPQGDEKLFF
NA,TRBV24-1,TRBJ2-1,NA,TGTGCCACCAGTGATTTAAACCCCAGCTCCTACAATGAGCAGTTCTTC,CATSDLNPSSYNEQFF
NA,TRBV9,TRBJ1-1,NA,TGTGCCAGCAGCGGGGATGGGTCTAAAGCTTTCTTT,CASSGDGSKAFF
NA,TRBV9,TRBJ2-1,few,TGTGCCAGCAGCGTAGAGCGTACCGATGAGCAGTTCTTC,CASSVERTDEQFF
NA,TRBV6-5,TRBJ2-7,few,TGTGCCAGCAGCCACGGGCTAGCGGAGCAGTACTTC,CASSHGLAEQYF
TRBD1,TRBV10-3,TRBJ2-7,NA,TGTGCCATCAGTGAAAACAGGGGGCCCTACGAGCAGTACTTC,CAISENRGPYEQYF
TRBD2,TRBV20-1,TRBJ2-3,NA,TGCAGTGCTATGGGACTAGATAGGACAGATACGCAGTATTTT,CSAMGLDRTDTQYF
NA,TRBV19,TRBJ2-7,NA,TGTGCCAGTAGTATGGGAAGAGCGGTTGGCGAGCAGTACTTC,CASSMGRAVGEQYF
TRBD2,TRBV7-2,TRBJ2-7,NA,TGTGCCAGCAGCCTTGAGGGACTAGCGGGAGGTCCCTTGAGGGGGGAGCAGTACTTC,CASSLEGLAGGPLRGEQYF
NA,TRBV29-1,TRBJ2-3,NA,TGCAGCGTTAGGGCGCGGGGGCCCACCATGCGCACAGATACGCAGTATTTT,CSVRARGPTMRTDTQYF
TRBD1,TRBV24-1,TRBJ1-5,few,TGTGCCACCAGCGCAGGGGGGCAGCCCCAGCATTTT,CATSAGGQPQHF
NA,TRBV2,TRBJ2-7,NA,TGTGCCAGCAGTCCCGGGACCCCCCGAACCTACGAGCAGTACTTC,CASSPGTPRTYEQYF
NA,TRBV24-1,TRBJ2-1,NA,TGTGCCACCAGTGATTTAATAGTCGGACTTCAAGCAATTTACAATGAGCAGTTCTTC,CATSDLIVGLQAIYNEQFF
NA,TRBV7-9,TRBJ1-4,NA,TGTGCCAGCAGCTCCGGGTCGGTGGGTAGCACTGAAAAACTGTTTTTT,CASSSGSVGSTEKLFF
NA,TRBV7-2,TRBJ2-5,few,TGTGCCAGCAGCTTAGATAGGCCGCGCGAAGAGACCCAGTACTTC,CASSLDRPREETQYF
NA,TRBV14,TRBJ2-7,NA,TGTGCCAGCAGCCCCTTTAGGCAGGGAAGCTGGCCCTACGAGCAGTACTTC,CASSPFRQGSWPYEQYF
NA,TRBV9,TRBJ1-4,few,TGTGCCAGCAGCGTAGCTGGGGGAGCTAATGAAAAACTGTTTTTT,CASSVAGGANEKLFF
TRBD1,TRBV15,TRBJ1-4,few,TGTGCCACCAGCAGGGGACAGGGTTTTAATGAAAAACTGTTTTTT,CATSRGQGFNEKLFF
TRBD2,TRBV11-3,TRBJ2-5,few,TGTGCCAGCAGCCCAGGACTAGCGGGGGCGCAAGAGACCCAGTACTTC,CASSPGLAGAQETQYF
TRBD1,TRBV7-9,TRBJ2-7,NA,TGTGCCAGCAGCTCGGTCCCGGGACAGGGGTCGAAAACCTACGAGCAGTACTTC,CASSSVPGQGSKTYEQYF
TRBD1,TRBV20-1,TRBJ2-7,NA,TGCAGTGCTAGAGATCAATTCCAGGGGGCACCCCCGGGGGAGCAGTACTTC,CSARDQFQGAPPGEQYF
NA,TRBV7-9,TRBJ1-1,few,TGTGCCAGCAGCTCCCCGTGGAACACTGAAGCTTTCTTT,CASSSPWNTEAFF
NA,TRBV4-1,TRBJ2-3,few,TGCGCCAGCAGCACGAGGGGTGCAGATACGCAGTATTTT,CASSTRGADTQYF
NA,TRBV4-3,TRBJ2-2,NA,TGCGCCAGCAGCCTAAGTCGGTCGACCGGGGAGCTGTTTTTT,CASSLSRSTGELFF
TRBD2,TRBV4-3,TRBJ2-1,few,TGCGCCAGCAGCCAGGGGACTAGCGGACCCTACAATGAGCAGTTCTTC,CASSQGTSGPYNEQFF
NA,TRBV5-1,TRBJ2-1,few,TGCGCCAGCAGCTGGGGGGCCGGGGGTACCTACAATGAGCAGTTCTTC,CASSWGAGGTYNEQFF
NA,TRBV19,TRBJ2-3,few,TGTGCCAGTAGTAACAATTTTGGGGATACGCAGTATTTT,CASSNNFGDTQYF
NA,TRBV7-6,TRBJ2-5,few,TGTGCCAGCAGCTTAGCGGCGGCAGGATACCCTCAAGAGACCCAGTACTTC,CASSLAAAGYPQETQYF
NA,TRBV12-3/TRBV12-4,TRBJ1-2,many,TGTGCCAGCAGTTTAGGGTCCGGCTACACCTTC,CASSLGSGYTF
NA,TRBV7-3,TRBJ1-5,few,TGTGCCAGCAGCTTAACGTCAACTTCACCCCAGCATTTT,CASSLTSTSPQHF